This passage covers 26 T cell receptor beta chains from one sample sequenced in a study of regulatory T cells in long-lasting Graves disease listed by TCRdb under 2021. The time point label for this specimen denotes: newly diagnosed GD, antithyroid drugs for less than 3 months. RNA was extracted from PBMCs in TRIzol for both TCR sequencing and RNA sequencing. Libraries were built with multiplex PCR. This sample was sequenced with an Illumina HiSeq 4000. iRepertoire HTBI primers and Arm-PCR amplification of CDR3 regions were used to construct TCR beta libraries. TCRdb passed the public sequencing reads through fastp at Q25 and MiXCR, retaining productive beta sequences. Rows with one shared CDR3 protein collapse into an entry with the most common genes and DNA. The sample table contains about 420,000 distinct CDR3 sequences; only one count was recorded for about 16% of them. Clones ranked in the top ten supply roughly 23% of the sample.

These data also featured in a second study, about T cells in Graves' hyperthyroidism and ophthalmopathy.

The starting material was peripheral blood mononuclear cells (PBMCs), obtained at new diagnosis, from a patient treated with antithyroid drugs. These receptors were obtained from a woman aged 18-29 years with Graves disease. Donor details come from another sample of the same person, matched by shared clones.

This clonotype was observed at least ten times. The gene calls are TRBV19 and TRBJ2-1; D is unresolved. The length of the CDR3 is 14 residues. Trimming removed 6 bases from V and 9 bases from J, with 18 bases in between. Per the germline V gene, CDR1 is LNHDA and CDR2 is SQIVND (reference sequence). CDR3 protein: CASRSRRQLVEQFF. CDR3 in DNA: TGTGCCAGTAGATCCCGAAGGCAGCTGGTTGAGCAGTTCTTC.

This clonotype has a count of ten or more. This chain connects TRBV11-2 to TRBJ2-1; the D is unclear. The V gene lost 4 bases and the J gene lost 5 bases, with 12 bases spanning the gap. Looked up from germline, CDR1 is SGHAT and CDR2 is FQNNGV. The CDR3 loop spans 14 amino acids. The CDR3 reads CASSSAPDDNEQFF. CDR3 sequence (DNA): TGTGCCAGCAGCTCCGCTCCGGACGACAATGAGCAGTTCTTC.

Note on this clonotype: A far larger clone is one nucleotide away, so this likely arose from a read error. This chain joins TRBV11-2 and TRBJ2-1, with TRBD2 identical over 8 bases. V gave up 7 bases and J gave up 10 bases; unmatched junction bases: 9. The CDR3 runs 13 residues. CDR1 is SGHAT and CDR2 is FQNNGV in the germline V gene. The CDR3 protein is CASTIRTSYEQFF. In nucleotides, the CDR3 is TGTGCCAGCACTATCCGGACTAGCTACGAGCAGTTCTTC.

This clonotype turned up a few times. The CDR3 region has the DNA TGTGCCACCAGCAGAGGGGGGGCCTGGAATCAGCCCCAGCATTTT. This codes for CATSRGGAWNQPQHF. The chain employs TRBV15 and TRBJ1-5, with a weak D call TRBD1 (6 bases). CDR1 LNHNV and CDR2 YYDKDF come from the germline V gene (reference sequence). Trimming pared 1 base from V and 4 bases from J, leaving 11 bases between. The CDR3 extends over 15 amino acids.

The chain couples TRBV7-6 to TRBJ2-2; D remains unclear. The CDR3 covers 14 residues. The germline V and J ends were trimmed by 4 bases and 2 bases, with 8 bases remaining between them. The germline V gene has CDR1 SGHVS and CDR2 FNYEAQ. The CDR3 bases are TGTGCCAGCAGCTCCCCCGGAAACACCGGGGAGCTGTTTTTT. Translation gives CASSSPGNTGELFF.

This CDR3 reads CASSDPGDSIGNEQFF. The CDR3 DNA reads TGCGCCAGCAGCGACCCTGGGGACAGCATCGGCAATGAGCAGTTCTTC. V is TRBV4-1 and J is TRBJ2-1; TRBD1 agrees at 7 bases. Germline CDR1 MGHRA, CDR2 YSYEKL. V shed 5 bases and J 6 bases; nucleotides not matched to a gene: 13. The CDR3 spans 16 residues.

This clonotype came up many times. The chain uses TRBV7-2 and TRBJ2-3; the match to TRBD2 covers 9 bases. This CDR3 spans 19 amino acids. The germline gives CDR1 SGHTA, CDR2 FQGNSA. The ends lost 2 bases at V and 2 bases at J; junction bases unmatched: 14. CDR3 coding DNA: TGTGCCAGCAGCTTAAAGGGCTGGAGCGGGAGGTTTTTCACAGATACGCAGTATTTT. This codes for CASSLKGWSGRFFTDTQYF. The full variable domain, its missing parts supplied by reference TRBV7-2 and TRBJ2-3, is GAGVSQSPSNKVTEKGKDVELRCDPISGHTALYWYRQSLGQGLEFLIYFQGNSAPDKSGLPSDRFSAERTGGSVSTLTIQRTQQEDSAVYLCASSLKGWSGRFFTDTQYFGPGTRLTVL.

This rearrangement joins TRBV2 to TRBJ1-1; 7 bases map to TRBD1. There are 13 residues in the CDR3. In germline, CDR1 is SNHLY, CDR2 FYNNEI. Trimming removed 6 bases from V and 4 bases from J; junction bases left unmatched: 5. The CDR3 loop is CASRGQPGTEAFF. The CDR3 nucleotides read TGTGCCAGCAGGGGACAGCCTGGCACTGAAGCTTTCTTT.

On this clonotype: This likely reflects a read error, since a far larger clone is one base away. V usage is TRBV28 and J usage is TRBJ2-7, with 7 bases lining up with TRBD1. Germline V lookup: CDR1 MDHEN, CDR2 SYDVKM. The CDR3 extends over 17 amino acids. V was clipped by 4 bases and J by 7 bases; unmatched bases: 19. The CDR3 DNA sequence: TGTGCCAGCAGTTCCCTGACAGGGAGTCTTTCCTACAATGAGCAGTACTTC. The encoded protein is CASSSLTGSLSYNEQYF.

This clonotype has a handful of counts. The chain links TRBV2 to TRBJ2-7; perhaps TRBD1 as D (5 bases). Germline V gene lookup returns CDR1 SNHLY and CDR2 FYNNEI. The CDR3 extends over 14 amino acids. Trimming took off 6 bases at V and 3 bases at J, with 15 bases between the two ends. The CDR3 nucleotides are TGTGCCAGCAGCTATTTACAGGATTACTACGAGCAGTACTTC. This translates into CASSYLQDYYEQYF.

CDR3 nucleotides: TGTGCCTCCGGGCCCTCGCACTACAATGAGCAGTTCTTC. It is translated as CASGPSHYNEQFF. The genes are TRBV9 and TRBJ2-1; no clear D. The CDR3 loop spans 13 amino acids. V lost 10 bases to trimming and J lost 3 bases, with 14 bases between them. CDR1 and CDR2 from the germline V gene are SGDLS and YYNGEE.

With regard to this clonotype: This may be a read error: a much more frequent sequence differs by one nucleotide. V is TRBV12-3 or TRBV12-4 and J is TRBJ2-6; D uncertain. The CDR3 extends over 15 amino acids. The chain's CDR3 is CAGSSIGSGANVLTF. CDR3 DNA: TGTGCCGGCAGTTCTATAGGGTCTGGGGCCAACGTCCTGACTTTC.

This clonotype was seen more than once but under ten times. V is TRBV20-1 and J is TRBJ1-1; D gene unclear. Germline-derived CDR1 and CDR2 are DFQATT and SNEGSKA (reference sequence). The CDR3 is 11 amino acids. The CDR3 protein is CSPRGRTEAFF. The DNA of the CDR3 is TGCAGCCCCCGGGGTCGCACTGAAGCTTTCTTT.

This clonotype was found many times. The V and J genes are TRBV28 and TRBJ2-3, with a tentative D call TRBD1 (5 bases). The CDR3 length is 15 residues. Germline V lookup: CDR1 MDHEN, CDR2 SYDVKM. V was pared by 5 bases and J by 2 bases, with 14 bases between. The CDR3 is CASSLTTGYTDTQYF. Here the CDR3 DNA reads TGTGCCAGCAGTCTTACTACAGGCTACACAGATACGCAGTATTTT.

The chain has TRBV14 and TRBJ2-7; TRBD2 might be the D (6 bases). The V end lost 4 bases, the J end lost 9 bases, and 16 bases lay between the germline ends. The CDR3 has 13 residues. Germline assignment: CDR1 SGHDN and CDR2 FVKESK. The CDR3 spells CASSPLLAGGQYF. CDR3 nucleotide sequence: TGTGCCAGCAGCCCCCTTCTCGCCGGGGGGCAGTACTTC.

This clonotype was seen repeatedly, ten times or more. V is TRBV7-2 and J is TRBJ2-2; 8 bases are shared with TRBD1. The germline V gene encodes CDR1 SGHTA and CDR2 FQGNSA. This CDR3 has 21 amino acids. Losses at the gene ends were 2 bases for V and 8 bases for J; bases not matched to a gene: 25. Written as DNA, the CDR3 is TGTGCCAGCAGCTTACCCCGGTCAGCGACCCTCGACAGGGGATTAAGGGGGGAGCTGTTTTTT. Its translation is CASSLPRSATLDRGLRGELFF.

This clonotype was seen at least ten times. The CDR3 is CASLTSGINNEQFF. CDR3 bases: TGTGCCAGCTTAACTAGCGGGATTAACAATGAGCAGTTCTTC. This sequence joins TRBV7-9 and TRBJ2-1; 10 bases align to TRBD2. Germline trimming cut 8 bases from V and 5 bases from J; bases unmatched to any gene: 6. The CDR3 extends over 14 amino acids. Germline loops: CDR1 SEHNR, CDR2 FQNEAQ (reference sequence).

This clonotype showed up just a few times. The rearrangement links TRBV6-1 to TRBJ2-7; perhaps TRBD2 as D (6 bases). The CDR3 sequence is 15 residues long. V lost 5 bases, J lost 4 bases, and 18 bases lay in between. Germline loops: CDR1 MNHNS, CDR2 SASEGT. In DNA, the CDR3 is TGTGCCAGCAGTATAATACGGGGGTTAGGATACGAGCAGTACTTC. Its translation is CASSIIRGLGYEQYF.

A few counts support this clonotype. The gene calls are TRBV6-1 and TRBJ1-4; D is possibly TRBD1 (5 bases). This CDR3 spans 15 amino acids. Between the trimmed V and J ends, which lost 2 bases and 8 bases, there was a span of 15 bases. Germline values: CDR1 MNHNS, CDR2 SASEGT. Written as DNA, the CDR3 is TGTGCCAGCAGTGAAAACGGAGGGGAGGGAGAAAAACTGTTTTTT. As protein: CASSENGGEGEKLFF.

This clonotype was recorded at least ten times. The CDR3 loop reads CASSRHTPLADSYEQYF. CDR3 bases: TGTGCCAGCAGTCGACATACTCCACTAGCGGACTCCTACGAGCAGTACTTC. The V and J genes are TRBV27 and TRBJ2-7; 8 positions agree with TRBD2. Germline V gene lookup returns CDR1 MNHEY and CDR2 SMNVEV (reference sequence). The CDR3 covers 17 residues. V gave up 5 bases and J gave up 0 bases; unmatched junction bases: 12.

The sample holds many counts of this clonotype. The chain uses TRBV28 and TRBJ2-7; D may be TRBD2 (6 bases). The CDR3 has 12 residues. V lost 2 bases and J 8 bases, leaving 10 bases between the germline ends. Germline loops: CDR1 MDHEN, CDR2 SYDVKM. CDR3 DNA sequence: TGTGCCAGCAGTTTACCCCGGGGGAAGCAGTACTTC. It yields the protein CASSLPRGKQYF.

The genes are TRBV28 and TRBJ1-6; 7 bases map to TRBD1. V gave up 6 bases and J gave up 4 bases; unmatched junction bases: 12. Germline V gene lookup returns CDR1 MDHEN and CDR2 SYDVKM. This CDR3 is built from 17 residues. This chain's CDR3 is CASRTSRQGGYNSPLHF. The CDR3, as DNA: TGTGCCAGCAGAACCTCCCGCCAGGGGGGGTATAATTCACCCCTCCACTTT.

As for this clonotype: A much larger clone differs from this one at a single base, so this may be a read error. V is TRBV11-2 and J is TRBJ2-7; D might be TRBD1 (6 bases). The CDR3 has 15 residues. Germline-derived CDR1 and CDR2 are SGHAT and FQNNGV. The CDR3 bases are TGTGCCAGCAGCTTAGAAGGGGGAGAGGTCTACGAGCAGTGCTTC. Amino acid sequence: CASSLEGGEVYEQCF. Full variable domain (missing parts from reference TRBV11-2 and TRBJ2-7): EAGVAQSPRYKIIEKRQSVAFWCNPISGHATLYWYQQILGQGPKLLIQFQNNGVVDDSQLPKDRFSAERLKGVDSTLKIQPAKLEDSAVYLCASSLEGGEVYEQCFGPGTRLTVT.

This clonotype has at least ten counts. This chain joins TRBV6-2 or TRBV6-3 and TRBJ1-2; D is unresolved. The CDR3 spans 12 residues. Trimming removed 4 bases from V and 4 bases from J, with 7 bases in between. Germline assignment: CDR1 MNHEY and CDR2 SVGEGT. The CDR3 bases are TGTGCCAGCAGTTCAAGACCCTATGGCTACACCTTC. The encoded protein is CASSSRPYGYTF.

This clonotype turned up a few times. This chain connects TRBV7-2 to TRBJ1-5; D gene unclear. V lost 8 bases to trimming and J lost 2 bases, with 19 bases between them. Germline V lookup: CDR1 SGHTA, CDR2 FQGNSA. This CDR3 contains 16 residues. The chain's CDR3 is CASSPTRGNRNQPQHF. The DNA of the CDR3 is TGTGCCAGCTCCCCCACCCGGGGAAATCGCAATCAGCCCCAGCATTTT.

This clonotype was picked up many times. This chain uses TRBV6-1 with TRBJ1-5; TRBD1 is a possible D gene (6 bases). With 5 bases removed from V and 1 base from J, the gap between germline ends came to 21 bases. The length of the CDR3 is 18 residues. Germline-derived CDR1 and CDR2 are MNHNS and SASEGT. DNA for the CDR3: TGTGCCAGCAGTCGAAGGAGTCGGGGGGGCTTGAGCAATCAGCCCCAGCATTTT. As protein: CASSRRSRGGLSNQPQHF.